The 30 T cell receptor beta chains reported below all come from one sample, sequenced in a study of cytomegalovirus exposure and HLA in healthy donors. With 60 Vbeta and 13 Jbeta primers, the PCR was carried out. Some clones are missing from TCRdb's copy, which holds only in-frame ones; the method was immunoSEQ multiplex PCR. The table includes some 150,000 clones, almost 85% detected once. The source material was PBMCs. These receptors were obtained from a woman between 35 and 50 years old in good health and CMV-seronegative.

There are a few counts of this clone. The sample contains more than one DNA sequence encoding this CDR3. The chain links TRBV28 to TRBJ2-3; D remains unclear. The CDR3 contains 12 residues. Trimming removed 5 bases at V and 3 bases at J, with 6 bases between. From germline, CDR1 is MDHEN and CDR2 SYDVKM. This CDR3 is CASSLLTDTQYF. The CDR3 nucleotides are TGTGCCAGCAGTCTACTTACAGATACGCAGTATTTT.

The chain carries TRBV2 and TRBJ1-6, with a possible D match to TRBD1 (6 bases). The CDR3 length is 15 residues. Germline lookup yields CDR1 SNHLY and CDR2 FYNNEI. Trimming took off 7 bases at V and 8 bases at J, with 18 bases between the two ends. The DNA for the CDR3 is TGTGCCAGCAATCAGAGGGGGGGCCCGGATTCACCCCTCCACTTT. Translation gives CASNQRGGPDSPLHF. Looking up the rest from reference TRBV2 and TRBJ1-6 gives the full variable domain: EPEVTQTPSHQVTQMGQEVILRCVPISNHLYFYWYRQILGQKVEFLVSFYNNEISEKSEIFDDQFSVERPDGSNFTLKIRSTKLEDSAMYFCASNQRGGPDSPLHFGNGTRLTVT.

This chain joins TRBV15 and TRBJ1-1; no clear D. The CDR3 spans 15 residues. V lost 0 bases and J 2 bases, leaving 10 bases between the germline ends. Looked up from germline, CDR1 is LNHNV and CDR2 is YYDKDF (reference sequence). The CDR3 coding sequence is TGTGCCACCAGCAGAGATCGAGAGAGTAACACTGAAGCTTTCTTT. Its translation is CATSRDRESNTEAFF. The full variable domain, rest sourced from reference TRBV15 and TRBJ1-1, is DAMVIQNPRYQVTQFGKPVTLSCSQTLNHNVMYWYQQKSSQAPKLLFHYYDKDFNNEADTPDNFQSRRPNTSFCFLDIRSPGLGDTAMYLCATSRDRESNTEAFFGQGTRLTVV.

This clone has just a few counts. The rearrangement joins TRBV5-6 to TRBJ2-3; TRBD2 is a possible D gene (6 bases). Germline V gene sequence: CDR1 SGHDT, CDR2 YYEEEE. This CDR3 contains 13 residues. The V end was cut by 6 bases, the J end by 6 bases, with 14 bases between. The CDR3 loop reads CASTGWGVDTQYF. As DNA, the CDR3 is TGTGCCAGCACCGGATGGGGGGTGGATACGCAGTATTTT.

V and J are TRBV7-2 and TRBJ1-3; TRBD1 matches at 7 bases. V dropped 4 bases and J dropped 2; count of bases not matched to a gene: 5. This CDR3 has 15 residues. Germline CDR1 and CDR2: SGHTA and FQGNSA. CDR3 sequence: CASSSSTGTGNTIYF. DNA for the CDR3: TGTGCCAGCAGCTCCTCGACAGGGACTGGAAACACCATATATTTT.

The V and J genes are TRBV9 and TRBJ1-2; D ambiguous. V lost 4 bases to trimming and J lost 0 bases, with 10 bases between them. CDR3 length: 14 residues. Germline V gives CDR1 SGDLS, CDR2 YYNGEE. In DNA, the CDR3 is TGTGCCAGCAGCTCTACGGGAGCTAACTATGGCTACACCTTC. It translates to CASSSTGANYGYTF.

The rearrangement uses TRBV19 and TRBJ2-1, with TRBD1 as a possible D gene (6 bases). The CDR3 covers 13 residues. CDR1 is LNHDA and CDR2 is SQIVND in the germline V gene (reference sequence). V was trimmed by 5 bases and J by 10 bases, leaving 15 bases between them. CDR3 DNA: TGTGCCAGTAGTTTTACACAGGGAAACGAGCAGTTCTTC. This translates into CASSFTQGNEQFF. Complete variable domain (other parts from reference TRBV19 and TRBJ2-1): DGGITQSPKYLFRKEGQNVTLSCEQNLNHDAMYWYRQDPGQGLRLIYYSQIVNDFQKGDIAEGYSVSREKKESFPLTVTSAQKNPTAFYLCASSFTQGNEQFFGPGTRLTVL.

The V gene is TRBV7-9, the J gene TRBJ1-2; 9 nucleotides line up with TRBD1. This CDR3 contains 15 residues. The germline gives CDR1 SEHNR, CDR2 FQNEAQ (reference sequence). V gave up 1 base and J gave up 7 bases; unmatched junction bases: 7. CDR3: CASSLVPGTGLGYTF. In DNA form, the CDR3 reads TGTGCCAGCAGCTTAGTCCCTGGGACAGGGCTTGGCTACACCTTC.

The V gene is TRBV7-8, the J gene TRBJ2-1; 8 bases align to TRBD2. CDR1 and CDR2 (germline): SGHVS, FQNEAQ. The CDR3 length is 15 residues. V shed 6 bases, J shed 2 bases, and the junction held 6 bases outside the gene matches. CDR3 region: CASSTVGLAYNEQFF. CDR3 nucleotides: TGTGCCAGCAGTACCGTGGGACTAGCCTACAATGAGCAGTTCTTC.

The chain couples TRBV4-3 to TRBJ2-1; 7 nucleotides line up with TRBD2. Germline V CDR1 and CDR2: LGHNA, YSLEER. Losses at the gene ends were 0 bases for V and 2 bases for J; bases not matched to a gene: 4. The CDR3 totals 16 residues. Here the CDR3 reads CASSQDWGGAYNEQFF. In DNA, the CDR3 is TGCGCCAGCAGCCAAGATTGGGGGGGGGCCTACAATGAGCAGTTCTTC.

This chain uses TRBV2 with TRBJ1-2; possible D gene TRBD1, 5 bases. Trimming removed 10 bases at V and 2 bases at J, with 11 bases between. Germline CDR1 is SNHLY and CDR2 is FYNNEI. This CDR3 has 12 residues. The CDR3 DNA reads as TGTGCCAACGGAAGACAGAACTATGGCTACACCTTC. This encodes CANGRQNYGYTF.

The sample holds a few counts of this clone. The V and J genes are TRBV2 and TRBJ2-7, with 10 positions matching TRBD1. The ends lost 5 bases at V and 2 bases at J; junction bases unmatched: 3. Per the germline V gene, CDR1 is SNHLY and CDR2 is FYNNEI. The CDR3 is made up of 14 amino acids. The CDR3: CASSSGQGAYEQYF. CDR3 in DNA: TGTGCCAGCAGTTCCGGACAGGGGGCCTACGAGCAGTACTTC.

CDR3 DNA sequence: TGTGCCACCCGACAGGGGAACACAGATACGCAGTATTTT. Encoded protein: CATRQGNTDTQYF. V is TRBV28 and J is TRBJ2-3; 8 bases line up with TRBD1. Germline-derived CDR1 and CDR2 are MDHEN and SYDVKM. V shed 10 bases and J 2 bases; nucleotides not matched to a gene: 5. The CDR3 is made up of 13 amino acids.

The chain has TRBV30 and TRBJ2-3, with D possibly matching TRBD1 (5 bases). Per the germline V gene, CDR1 is GTSNPN and CDR2 is SVGIG (reference sequence). V gave up 2 bases and J gave up 14 bases, with 14 bases separating them. This CDR3 has 11 residues. CDR3 residues: CAWSWGEVRYF. The CDR3 DNA is TGTGCCTGGAGTTGGGGCGAGGTTCGGTATTTT. The entire variable domain, with the rest obtained from reference TRBV30 and TRBJ2-3, is as follows: SQTIHQWPATLVQPVGSPLSLECTVEGTSNPNLYWYRQAAGRGLQLLFYSVGIGQISSEVPQNLSASRPQDRQFILSSKKLLLSDSGFYLCAWSWGEVRYFGPGTRLTVL.

The chain has TRBV18 and TRBJ2-2; D may be TRBD2 (7 bases). Germline V gene data show CDR1 as KGHSH and CDR2 as LQKENI. V was cut by 0 bases and J by 10 bases, with 12 bases left in between. The CDR3 runs 14 residues. The CDR3 DNA follows: TGTGCCAGCTCACCACCGGGGGGGCCGATGGAGCTGTTTTTT. Translated, it gives CASSPPGGPMELFF.

This chain joins TRBV5-1 and TRBJ2-1; tentatively, D is TRBD1 (6 bases). Per the germline V gene, CDR1 is SGHRS and CDR2 is YFSETQ. This CDR3 is 15 amino acids long. The V and J ends lost 1 base and 5 bases respectively, with 13 bases between them. This CDR3 is CASSLFPQGDNEQFF. The DNA of the CDR3 is TGCGCCAGCAGCTTGTTCCCACAGGGTGACAATGAGCAGTTCTTC. The complete variable domain, with remaining parts taken from reference TRBV5-1 and TRBJ2-1, reads KAGVTQTPRYLIKTRGQQVTLSCSPISGHRSVSWYQQTPGQGLQFLFEYFSETQRNKGNFPGRFSGRQFSNSRSEMNVSTLELGDSALYLCASSLFPQGDNEQFFGPGTRLTVL.

J is TRBJ2-1 and V is TRBV28; 14 bases are a match to TRBD2. CDR3 size: 15 residues. Germline V gene sequence: CDR1 MDHEN, CDR2 SYDVKM. The V gene end was trimmed by 4 bases and the J gene end by 7 bases; junction bases not matched to a gene: 3. CDR3 residues: CASSSGLAGVNEQFF. CDR3 coding DNA: TGTGCCAGCAGTTCGGGACTAGCGGGAGTGAATGAGCAGTTCTTC.

This chain uses TRBV7-2 with TRBJ2-1; 8 nucleotides match TRBD2. CDR1 is SGHTA and CDR2 is FQGNSA in the germline V gene. CDR3 length equals 15 residues. Trimming at V came to 2 bases and at J to 10 bases, leaving 10 bases not matched to a gene. CDR3 sequence (DNA): TGTGCCAGCAGCTTATTAGCGGGGTCCCCCTCGGAGCAGTTCTTC. It is translated as CASSLLAGSPSEQFF.

The rearrangement uses TRBV28 and TRBJ2-3; TRBD2 aligns across 8 bases. This CDR3 comprises 19 residues. V was clipped by 5 bases and J by 2 bases; unmatched bases: 18. Looked up from germline, CDR1 is MDHEN and CDR2 is SYDVKM. The CDR3 region is CASSLPPLAGGPPTDTQYF. DNA of the CDR3: TGTGCCAGCAGTCTCCCACCTCTCGCGGGAGGCCCCCCCACAGATACGCAGTATTTT.

The chain has TRBV30 and TRBJ2-6; D is uncertain. Germline V gene lookup returns CDR1 GTSNPN and CDR2 SVGIG (reference sequence). V gave up 2 bases and J gave up 3 bases, with 8 bases separating them. The CDR3 extends over 14 amino acids. Written as DNA, the CDR3 is TGTGCCTGGAGTTTAGGCGGTGGGGCCAACGTCCTGACTTTC. The encoded protein is CAWSLGGGANVLTF.

The chain is built from TRBV7-8 and TRBJ1-5; TRBD1 is a possible D gene (5 bases). CDR1 and CDR2 from the germline V gene are SGHVS and FQNEAQ. Between the trimmed V and J ends, which lost 5 bases and 6 bases, there was a span of 17 bases. The CDR3 covers 15 residues. The CDR3 bases are TGTGCCAGCAGCGAACGGACACGTTCGGGTCAGCCCCAGCATTTT. Translation gives CASSERTRSGQPQHF.

This clone was counted once. The V call is TRBV6-6, the J call TRBJ1-2; 8 nucleotides align to TRBD1. The germline V gene encodes CDR1 MNHNY and CDR2 SVGAGI (reference sequence). This CDR3 comprises 13 residues. Trimming at V came to 5 bases and at J to 4 bases, leaving 3 bases not matched to a gene. CDR3 sequence reads: CASSVGQGYGYTF. Written as DNA, the CDR3 is TGTGCCAGCAGTGTTGGACAGGGCTATGGCTACACCTTC.

The chain combines TRBV18 with TRBJ2-7; 7 bases map to TRBD1. This CDR3 contains 13 residues. The ends lost 6 bases at V and 4 bases at J; junction bases unmatched: 6. The germline V gene encodes CDR1 KGHSH and CDR2 LQKENI. CDR3 region: CASSQRQGYEQYF. The CDR3 DNA is TGTGCCAGCTCGCAGAGACAGGGATACGAGCAGTACTTC.

This clone was detected once. The gene calls are TRBV29-1 and TRBJ2-7; 12 nucleotides align to TRBD2. The V and J ends lost 3 bases and 3 bases, in that order; junction bases with no gene match: 3. The germline gives CDR1 SQVTM, CDR2 ANQGSEA. CDR3 length: 14 amino acids. CDR3 DNA sequence: TGCAGCGTTGAGACTAGCGGGAGTGTCTACGAGCAGTACTTC. As protein: CSVETSGSVYEQYF.

This clone was seen more than once but under ten times. The chain uses TRBV5-5 and TRBJ1-2; a weak D match, TRBD1 (5 bases). The germline V and J ends were trimmed by 0 bases and 8 bases, with 29 bases remaining between them. Germline values: CDR1 SGHKS, CDR2 YYEKEE (reference sequence). This CDR3 has 19 residues. In DNA form, the CDR3 reads TGTGCCAGCAGCTTGGGGGACGCCGGGCAGGGAGGGAGGAGGAAAGGCTACACCTTC. This sequence encodes CASSLGDAGQGGRRKGYTF.

This clone occurred once. This sequence joins TRBV28 and TRBJ2-5; 12 nucleotides align to TRBD2. Germline V lookup: CDR1 MDHEN, CDR2 SYDVKM. Trimming at V came to 6 bases and at J to 5 bases, leaving 7 bases not matched to a gene. The CDR3 has 15 amino acids. The CDR3 reads CASSQTSGSWETQYF. CDR3 nucleotide sequence: TGTGCCAGCAGCCAGACTAGCGGGAGTTGGGAGACCCAGTACTTC. The full variable domain, rest sourced from reference TRBV28 and TRBJ2-5, is DVKVTQSSRYLVKRTGEKVFLECVQDMDHENMFWYRQDPGLGLRLIYFSYDVKMKEKGDIPEGYSVSREKKERFSLILESASTNQTSMYLCASSQTSGSWETQYFGPGTRLLVL.

This clone showed up just a few times. J is TRBJ2-3 and V is TRBV25-1; 8 nucleotides line up with TRBD2. CDR1 is MGHDK, CDR2 SYGVNS, per germline. V shed 3 bases and J 4 bases; nucleotides not matched to a gene: 9. The CDR3 has 16 residues. The CDR3, as DNA: TGTGCCAGCAGTGACCTTTTAGCGGGAACCTCAGATACGCAGTATTTT. This translates into CASSDLLAGTSDTQYF.

This sequence joins TRBV11-3 and TRBJ2-7; 7 nucleotides match TRBD2. The CDR3 extends over 13 amino acids. The germline gives CDR1 SGHNT, CDR2 YENEEA. Trimming at V came to 3 bases and at J to 3 bases, leaving 2 bases not matched to a gene. The DNA for the CDR3 is TGTGCCAGCAGCTTCCGGGGGGACTACGAGCAGTACTTC. Protein product: CASSFRGDYEQYF.

In DNA form, the CDR3 reads TGTGCCAGCTCCGCGGCGGGGCAGCCGAACACTGAAGCTTTCTTT. It yields the protein CASSAAGQPNTEAFF. The J gene is TRBJ1-1, the V gene TRBV18; D might be TRBD1 (5 bases). This CDR3 is 15 amino acids long. Per germline, CDR1 KGHSH and CDR2 LQKENI. V was trimmed by 6 bases and J by 1 base, leaving 15 bases between them. Complete variable domain (other parts from reference TRBV18 and TRBJ1-1): NAGVMQNPRHLVRRRGQEARLRCSPMKGHSHVYWYRQLPEEGLKFMVYLQKENIIDESGMPKERFSAEFPKEGPSILRIQQVVRGDSAAYFCASSAAGQPNTEAFFGQGTRLTVV.

The chain joins TRBV9 to TRBJ1-2; the D gene is possibly TRBD1 (6 bases). The CDR3 contains 13 residues. Germline CDR1 and CDR2: SGDLS and YYNGEE. The V and J ends lost 2 bases and 5 bases respectively, with 10 bases between them. The CDR3 bases are TGTGCCAGCAGCGTGGATGGACAGTATGGCTACACCTTC. Protein product: CASSVDGQYGYTF.